What follows are 31 T cell receptor beta chains derived from one specimen sequenced in a study of cytomegalovirus exposure and HLA in healthy donors (dated by TCRdb to 2017 to 2019). The receptor library was made with the immunoSEQ multiplex PCR assay. For the multiplex PCR, a mixture combining 60 forward primers for TCR Vbeta segments and 13 reverse primers for TCR Jbeta segments was used. The source is immuneACCESS, and TCRdb retained only in-frame sequences with V and J called. Part of the clones is not carried over; for the studies checked, unresolved V genes explain less than half of this, and the remainder is unexplained. The sample records 120,000 or so clones, over 65% of which are singletons. The ten largest clones capture 1.8% of the sample. The sample was PBMCs. These receptors were obtained from a young man in good health and CMV-seronegative.

The sample holds one count of this clone. The chain links TRBV6-5 to TRBJ2-1; the match to TRBD1 covers 7 bases. The V gene's germline CDR1 is MNHEY and CDR2 SVGAGI. Trimming cost V 4 bases and J 0 bases; bases outside gene matches: 6. This CDR3 has 16 amino acids. The CDR3, as DNA: TGTGCCAGCAGTTTGGGGACAGCTAGCTCCTACAATGAGCAGTTCTTC. As protein: CASSLGTASSYNEQFF.

The V gene is TRBV5-1, the J gene TRBJ1-5; 7 nucleotides align to TRBD1. Germline CDR1 and CDR2: SGHRS and YFSETQ. This CDR3 has 15 residues. The ends lost 0 bases at V and 6 bases at J; junction bases unmatched: 6. The CDR3 DNA is TGCGCCAGCAGCTTGGGACAGGGTCCAGGTCAGCCCCAGCATTTT. Protein sequence: CASSLGQGPGQPQHF.

The gene calls are TRBV7-2 and TRBJ1-1, with D tentatively TRBD1 (5 bases). The CDR3 spans 15 residues. Germline CDR1 reads SGHTA; CDR2 reads FQGNSA. V was clipped by 1 base and J by 2 bases, with 11 bases between them. CDR3 region: CASSLVKQDNTEAFF. In DNA form, the CDR3 reads TGTGCCAGCAGCTTAGTTAAACAGGACAACACTGAAGCTTTCTTT.

This clone was seen a handful of times. This chain joins TRBV7-9 and TRBJ1-1; D unresolved. CDR1 and CDR2 from the germline V gene are SEHNR and FQNEAQ (reference sequence). The V gene lost 2 bases and the J gene lost 1 base, with 5 bases spanning the gap. This CDR3 has 13 residues. The CDR3 DNA follows: TGTGCCAGCAGCTTAAGAGAGAACACTGAAGCTTTCTTT. Protein sequence: CASSLRENTEAFF.

This clone was seen a single time. The gene calls are TRBV7-6 and TRBJ2-1; TRBD2 matches 10 bases. CDR3 length equals 19 residues. The germline V gene encodes CDR1 SGHVS and CDR2 FNYEAQ. The ends lost 0 bases at V and 0 bases at J; junction bases unmatched: 8. The CDR3 region has the DNA TGTGCCAGCAGCTTAGCGCTAGCGGGGGCCTCAAGCTCCTACAATGAGCAGTTCTTC. Its translation is CASSLALAGASSSYNEQFF.

The chain combines TRBV9 with TRBJ2-1, with a weak D call TRBD1 (5 bases). The V gene lost 0 bases and the J gene lost 7 bases, with 11 bases spanning the gap. Germline V gives CDR1 SGDLS, CDR2 YYNGEE. The CDR3 runs 14 residues. The DNA for the CDR3 is TGTGCCAGCAGCGTAGGGGGCACGTTGAATGAGCAGTTCTTC. Encoded protein: CASSVGGTLNEQFF.

This chain joins TRBV2 and TRBJ2-1, with TRBD2 matching 14 bases. V lost 6 bases and J lost 10; bases outside the gene matches: 2. The CDR3 totals 13 residues. CDR1 is SNHLY, CDR2 FYNNEI, per germline. The CDR3 loop is CASSRTSGGEQFF. The CDR3 DNA reads TGTGCCAGCAGCCGGACTAGCGGGGGGGAGCAGTTCTTC. The variable domain in full, completed from reference TRBV2 and TRBJ2-1, reads EPEVTQTPSHQVTQMGQEVILRCVPISNHLYFYWYRQILGQKVEFLVSFYNNEISEKSEIFDDQFSVERPDGSNFTLKIRSTKLEDSAMYFCASSRTSGGEQFFGPGTRLTVL.

The chain recombines TRBV4-1 with TRBJ2-1; 10 nucleotides match TRBD2. The CDR3 extends over 15 amino acids. The germline gives CDR1 MGHRA, CDR2 YSYEKL. V trimming: 3 bases; J trimming: 3 bases; junction bases outside the gene matches: 2. The CDR3 reads CASSHERGGYNEQFF. The CDR3 DNA reads as TGCGCCAGCAGCCATGAGCGGGGGGGCTACAATGAGCAGTTCTTC.

This clone was recorded once. The gene calls are TRBV4-3 and TRBJ1-6; D possibly corresponds to TRBD1 (6 bases). V lost 4 bases to trimming and J lost 7 bases, with 14 bases between them. The CDR3 runs 15 residues. Germline CDR1 reads LGHNA; CDR2 reads YSLEER. The CDR3 region is CASSRVAGENSPLHF. The CDR3 DNA is TGCGCCAGCAGCCGCGTGGCAGGGGAGAATTCACCCCTCCACTTT.

The genes are TRBV19 and TRBJ2-3; 8 bases align to TRBD1. This CDR3 region has 14 residues. Germline V CDR1 and CDR2: LNHDA, SQIVND (reference sequence). V was pared by 6 bases and J by 7 bases, with 9 bases of the junction left unmatched. In nucleotides, the CDR3 is TGTGCCAGTAGCCCGACAGGGGAGAAGAATACGCAGTATTTT. It is translated as CASSPTGEKNTQYF.

The rearrangement uses TRBV19 and TRBJ2-3; weak D call: TRBD1 (6 bases). With 5 bases removed from V and 1 base from J, the gap between germline ends came to 10 bases. Germline assignment: CDR1 LNHDA and CDR2 SQIVND (reference sequence). This CDR3 has 14 amino acids. The CDR3 DNA reads as TGTGCCAGTAGTCCGGGACACCGCACAGATACGCAGTATTTT. Translating it yields CASSPGHRTDTQYF.

This clone was counted only a few times. This chain uses TRBV14 with TRBJ1-5, with D perhaps matching TRBD1 (6 bases). This CDR3 contains 18 residues. Germline values: CDR1 SGHDN, CDR2 FVKESK. Trimming stripped 3 bases from V and 2 bases from J, with 20 bases between. This CDR3 is CASSHVPQGRGGNQPQHF. DNA of the CDR3: TGTGCCAGCAGCCACGTACCACAGGGTCGGGGTGGCAATCAGCCCCAGCATTTT.

Remarks on this clone: The same CDR3 can be traced to other DNA sequences in this sample. The gene calls are TRBV19 and TRBJ2-3; 10 bases map to TRBD2. CDR1 and CDR2 from the germline V gene are LNHDA and SQIVND (reference sequence). The CDR3 covers 15 residues. J lost 6 bases, V lost 6 bases, and 9 bases had no gene match. In DNA, the CDR3 is TGTGCCAGTAGCACTAGCGGGGCGACCATGGATACGCAGTATTTT. Translation gives CASSTSGATMDTQYF.

The genes are TRBV2 and TRBJ2-3; 8 bases match TRBD2. Trimming took 6 bases from V and 1 from J; bases not matched to a gene: 6. Germline CDR1 reads SNHLY; CDR2 reads FYNNEI. This CDR3 spans 15 amino acids. The CDR3 is CASRRGVSGTDTQYF. The CDR3 DNA follows: TGTGCCAGCAGGCGGGGGGTGTCTGGCACAGATACGCAGTATTTT.

The chain is built from TRBV27 and TRBJ1-2; a weak D match, TRBD1 (5 bases). The germline V gene has CDR1 MNHEY and CDR2 SMNVEV (reference sequence). Trimming removed 6 bases from V and 8 bases from J, with 19 bases in between. This CDR3 comprises 14 residues. CDR3 DNA sequence: TGTGCCAGCAGCCTCCGGGCGGGACCTGAGGGCTACACCTTC. Protein: CASSLRAGPEGYTF.

Comment on this clone: The same CDR3 is also encoded by other DNA sequences in this sample. The chain is built from TRBV5-1 and TRBJ1-6; TRBD1 is a possible D gene (5 bases). The CDR3 has 15 residues. Germline CDR1 and CDR2: SGHRS and YFSETQ. V was clipped by 2 bases and J by 6 bases, with 12 bases between them. For the CDR3, the DNA is TGCGCCAGCAGCTTCGACAGCTCACTTAATTCACCCCTCCACTTT. Its translation: CASSFDSSLNSPLHF.

V usage is TRBV19 and J usage is TRBJ1-5; D is uncertain. In germline, CDR1 is LNHDA, CDR2 SQIVND (reference sequence). The length of the CDR3 is 12 residues. Trimming left V 1 base short and J 10 bases short, with 8 bases between. The CDR3 protein is CASSIAGGPQHF. The CDR3, as DNA: TGTGCCAGTAGTATAGCGGGTGGACCCCAGCATTTT.

Worth noting for this clone: The junction does not match germline at one end; this may be a read error. The J gene is TRBJ2-7, the V gene TRBV2; 12 nucleotides align to TRBD1. Germline V lookup: CDR1 SNHLY, CDR2 FYNNEI. This CDR3 contains 14 residues. The CDR3 protein is CASSDRDRGPEVSF. The CDR3 DNA reads as TGTGCCAGCAGCGACCGGGACAGGGGGCCCGAGGTTAGCTTC.

This chain connects TRBV6-1 to TRBJ1-5; D unresolved. This CDR3 has 14 residues. Trimming stripped 7 bases from V and 0 bases from J, with 10 bases between. Germline CDR1 and CDR2: MNHNS and SASEGT. The CDR3, as DNA: TGTGCCAGCATGAAGACTTATAGCAATCAGCCCCAGCATTTT. Its translation is CASMKTYSNQPQHF.

The rearrangement links TRBV5-4 to TRBJ2-5; 8 bases map to TRBD2. TRBJ2-7 matches the DNA end more closely, so the J call is doubtful. CDR3 size: 15 residues. The germline gives CDR1 SGHNT, CDR2 YYREEE (reference sequence). CDR3 sequence (DNA): TGTGCCAGCAGCTTGCGGGGGACGGGAGGGAACGAGCAGTACTTC. As protein: CASSLRGTGGNEQYF.

The chain uses TRBV11-2 and TRBJ2-7; 13 bases agree with TRBD2. The CDR3 contains 17 residues. The ends lost 4 bases at V and 0 bases at J; junction bases unmatched: 6. From germline, CDR1 is SGHAT and CDR2 FQNNGV. The CDR3 is CASSYGTSGVSSYEQYF. CDR3 DNA sequence: TGTGCCAGCAGCTACGGGACTAGCGGGGTGTCCTCCTACGAGCAGTACTTC.

DNA of the CDR3: TGTGCCAGCAGTGAAACGACCGGGACAGGGTCGACCGTATATGGCTACACCTTC. Protein sequence: CASSETTGTGSTVYGYTF. The rearrangement links TRBV6-1 to TRBJ1-2; TRBD1 aligns across 9 bases. This CDR3 is 18 amino acids long. Germline lookup yields CDR1 MNHNS and CDR2 SASEGT. Trimming removed 2 bases from V and 5 bases from J; junction bases left unmatched: 15.

J is TRBJ2-7 and V is TRBV29-1, with 7 bases fitting TRBD1. V lost 3 bases, J lost 2 bases, and 4 bases stayed unmatched. The CDR3 has 13 amino acids. Germline-derived CDR1 and CDR2 are SQVTM and ANQGSEA. CDR3 nucleotides: TGCAGCGTTGAGGGCGACAGGGCCTACGAGCAGTACTTC. Residues: CSVEGDRAYEQYF.

V is TRBV7-9 and J is TRBJ2-2; D gene uncertain. The V end was cut by 2 bases, the J end by 7 bases, with 8 bases between. There are 13 residues in the CDR3. CDR1 SEHNR and CDR2 FQNEAQ come from the germline V gene (reference sequence). CDR3 sequence: CASSLIHLGELFF. CDR3 nucleotides: TGTGCCAGCAGCTTAATACATCTCGGGGAGCTGTTTTTT.

There are a few counts of this clone. V usage is TRBV6-5 and J usage is TRBJ1-1; D ambiguous. V was cut by 3 bases and J by 4 bases, with 9 bases left in between. Per germline, CDR1 MNHEY and CDR2 SVGAGI. CDR3 length equals 13 residues. CDR3 sequence reads: CASSYTDGTEAFF. Written as DNA, the CDR3 is TGTGCCAGCAGTTATACAGATGGCACTGAAGCTTTCTTT.

The V call is TRBV11-2, the J call TRBJ2-2, with 7 bases fitting TRBD2. This CDR3 comprises 17 residues. Trimming at V came to 1 base and at J to 4 bases, leaving 9 bases not matched to a gene. Germline-derived CDR1 and CDR2 are SGHAT and FQNNGV. CDR3 region: CASSLVWGTGGTGELFF. The CDR3 bases are TGTGCCAGCAGCTTAGTCTGGGGGACGGGAGGCACCGGGGAGCTGTTTTTT.

This chain joins TRBV6-1 and TRBJ2-5, with 8 positions matching TRBD1. The CDR3 length is 11 residues. Germline CDR1 reads MNHNS; CDR2 reads SASEGT. Trimming at V came to 10 bases and at J to 4 bases, leaving 2 bases not matched to a gene. CDR3 sequence: CATGQGETQYF. CDR3 coding DNA: TGTGCCACCGGACAGGGAGAGACCCAGTACTTC.

The rearrangement links TRBV6-1 to TRBJ1-4, with TRBD1 as a possible D gene (6 bases). The V end was cut by 0 bases, the J end by 3 bases, with 8 bases between. This CDR3 has 15 residues. The germline V gene has CDR1 MNHNS and CDR2 SASEGT. CDR3 coding DNA: TGTGCCAGCAGTGAAGCGCAGGGGCCTAATGAAAAACTGTTTTTT. This codes for CASSEAQGPNEKLFF.

The rearrangement joins TRBV2 to TRBJ2-5; a possible D gene is TRBD2 (5 bases). CDR1 and CDR2 (germline): SNHLY, FYNNEI. The CDR3 consists of 13 residues. V was cut by 7 bases and J by 5 bases, with 14 bases left in between. The CDR3 nucleotides read TGTGCCAGCAAGCTGCGGGTAAAGGAGACCCAGTACTTC. Protein: CASKLRVKETQYF.

The chain joins TRBV29-1 to TRBJ1-5; 8 nucleotides line up with TRBD1. In germline, CDR1 is SQVTM, CDR2 ANQGSEA. This CDR3 contains 13 residues. Trimming at V came to 5 bases and at J to 5 bases, leaving 5 bases not matched to a gene. Here the CDR3 DNA reads TGCAGCGTTCGGACAGGGACGGATCAGCCCCAGCATTTT. Protein: CSVRTGTDQPQHF.

The chain has TRBV6-5 and TRBJ1-4; the D is unclear. The V gene lost 5 bases and the J gene lost 7 bases, with 11 bases spanning the gap. This CDR3 is 13 amino acids long. CDR1 is MNHEY and CDR2 is SVGAGI in the germline V gene. Written as DNA, the CDR3 is TGTGCCAGCAGTCGGACTGTTCGTGAAAAACTGTTTTTT. Translating it yields CASSRTVREKLFF.